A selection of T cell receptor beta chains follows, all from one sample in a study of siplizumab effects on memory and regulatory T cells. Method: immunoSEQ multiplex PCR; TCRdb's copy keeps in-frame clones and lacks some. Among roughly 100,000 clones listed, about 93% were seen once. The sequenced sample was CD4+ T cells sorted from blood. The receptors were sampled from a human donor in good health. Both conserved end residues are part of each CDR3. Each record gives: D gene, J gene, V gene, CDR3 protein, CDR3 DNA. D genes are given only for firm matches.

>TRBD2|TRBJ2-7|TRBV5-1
CASSLRTSGYEQYF
TGCGCCAGCAGCTTGAGGACTAGCGGGTACGAGCAGTACTTC
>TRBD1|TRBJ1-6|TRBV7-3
CASSLGQANNSPLHF
TGTGCCAGCAGCCTAGGACAGGCCAATAATTCACCCCTCCACTTT
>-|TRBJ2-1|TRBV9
CASSVYGGSTNEQFF
TGTGCCAGCAGCGTATATGGAGGCTCTACAAATGAGCAGTTCTTC
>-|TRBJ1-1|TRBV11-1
CASSGAGVEAFF
TGTGCCAGCAGCGGTGCGGGTGTTGAAGCTTTCTTT
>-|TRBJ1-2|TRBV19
CASIQLNGYTF
TGTGCCAGTATACAGTTAAATGGCTACACCTTC
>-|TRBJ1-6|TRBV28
CASSLGDAPLHF
TGTGCCAGCAGTTTGGGCGATGCACCCCTCCACTTT
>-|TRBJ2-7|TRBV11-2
CASMPGLGGGEQYF
TGTGCCAGCATGCCGGGACTCGGGGGTGGCGAGCAGTACTTC
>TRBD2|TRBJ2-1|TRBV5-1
CATAPAGGSINEQFF
TGCGCCACTGCCCCCGCGGGCGGGAGCATCAATGAGCAGTTCTTC
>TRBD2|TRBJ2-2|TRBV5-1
CASSVLAGVAGELFF
TGCGCCAGCAGCGTACTAGCGGGAGTCGCCGGGGAGCTGTTTTTT
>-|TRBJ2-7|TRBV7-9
CASSLVGSSYEQYF
TGTGCCAGCAGCTTAGTGGGTAGCTCCTACGAGCAGTACTTC
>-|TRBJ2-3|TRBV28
CASSSRPTTDTQYF
TGTGCCAGCAGCAGTAGACCGACCACAGATACGCAGTATTTT
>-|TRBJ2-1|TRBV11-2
CASSFSGGKYNEQFF
TGTGCCAGCAGCTTCTCCGGAGGGAAATACAATGAGCAGTTCTTC
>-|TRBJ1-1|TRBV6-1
CASRVTGNTEAFF
TGTGCCAGCAGAGTCACAGGGAACACTGAAGCTTTCTTT
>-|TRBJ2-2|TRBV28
CASSFLGYGELFF
TGTGCCAGCAGTTTTTTGGGATACGGGGAGCTGTTTTTT